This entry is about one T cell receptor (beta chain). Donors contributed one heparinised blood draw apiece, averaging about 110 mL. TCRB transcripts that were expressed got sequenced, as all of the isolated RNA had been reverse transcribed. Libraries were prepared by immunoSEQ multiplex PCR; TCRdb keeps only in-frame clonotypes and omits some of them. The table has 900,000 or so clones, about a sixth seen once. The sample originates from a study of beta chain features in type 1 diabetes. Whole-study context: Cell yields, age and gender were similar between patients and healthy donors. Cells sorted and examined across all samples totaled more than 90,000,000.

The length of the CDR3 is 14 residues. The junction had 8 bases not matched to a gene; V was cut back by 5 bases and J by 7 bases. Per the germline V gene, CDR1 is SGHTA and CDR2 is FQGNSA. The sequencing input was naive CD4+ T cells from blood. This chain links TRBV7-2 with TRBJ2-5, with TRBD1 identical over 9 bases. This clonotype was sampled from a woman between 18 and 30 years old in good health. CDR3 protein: CASSEDRGSGTQYF. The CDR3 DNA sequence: TGTGCCAGCAGCGAGGACAGGGGAAGTGGGACCCAGTACTTC.